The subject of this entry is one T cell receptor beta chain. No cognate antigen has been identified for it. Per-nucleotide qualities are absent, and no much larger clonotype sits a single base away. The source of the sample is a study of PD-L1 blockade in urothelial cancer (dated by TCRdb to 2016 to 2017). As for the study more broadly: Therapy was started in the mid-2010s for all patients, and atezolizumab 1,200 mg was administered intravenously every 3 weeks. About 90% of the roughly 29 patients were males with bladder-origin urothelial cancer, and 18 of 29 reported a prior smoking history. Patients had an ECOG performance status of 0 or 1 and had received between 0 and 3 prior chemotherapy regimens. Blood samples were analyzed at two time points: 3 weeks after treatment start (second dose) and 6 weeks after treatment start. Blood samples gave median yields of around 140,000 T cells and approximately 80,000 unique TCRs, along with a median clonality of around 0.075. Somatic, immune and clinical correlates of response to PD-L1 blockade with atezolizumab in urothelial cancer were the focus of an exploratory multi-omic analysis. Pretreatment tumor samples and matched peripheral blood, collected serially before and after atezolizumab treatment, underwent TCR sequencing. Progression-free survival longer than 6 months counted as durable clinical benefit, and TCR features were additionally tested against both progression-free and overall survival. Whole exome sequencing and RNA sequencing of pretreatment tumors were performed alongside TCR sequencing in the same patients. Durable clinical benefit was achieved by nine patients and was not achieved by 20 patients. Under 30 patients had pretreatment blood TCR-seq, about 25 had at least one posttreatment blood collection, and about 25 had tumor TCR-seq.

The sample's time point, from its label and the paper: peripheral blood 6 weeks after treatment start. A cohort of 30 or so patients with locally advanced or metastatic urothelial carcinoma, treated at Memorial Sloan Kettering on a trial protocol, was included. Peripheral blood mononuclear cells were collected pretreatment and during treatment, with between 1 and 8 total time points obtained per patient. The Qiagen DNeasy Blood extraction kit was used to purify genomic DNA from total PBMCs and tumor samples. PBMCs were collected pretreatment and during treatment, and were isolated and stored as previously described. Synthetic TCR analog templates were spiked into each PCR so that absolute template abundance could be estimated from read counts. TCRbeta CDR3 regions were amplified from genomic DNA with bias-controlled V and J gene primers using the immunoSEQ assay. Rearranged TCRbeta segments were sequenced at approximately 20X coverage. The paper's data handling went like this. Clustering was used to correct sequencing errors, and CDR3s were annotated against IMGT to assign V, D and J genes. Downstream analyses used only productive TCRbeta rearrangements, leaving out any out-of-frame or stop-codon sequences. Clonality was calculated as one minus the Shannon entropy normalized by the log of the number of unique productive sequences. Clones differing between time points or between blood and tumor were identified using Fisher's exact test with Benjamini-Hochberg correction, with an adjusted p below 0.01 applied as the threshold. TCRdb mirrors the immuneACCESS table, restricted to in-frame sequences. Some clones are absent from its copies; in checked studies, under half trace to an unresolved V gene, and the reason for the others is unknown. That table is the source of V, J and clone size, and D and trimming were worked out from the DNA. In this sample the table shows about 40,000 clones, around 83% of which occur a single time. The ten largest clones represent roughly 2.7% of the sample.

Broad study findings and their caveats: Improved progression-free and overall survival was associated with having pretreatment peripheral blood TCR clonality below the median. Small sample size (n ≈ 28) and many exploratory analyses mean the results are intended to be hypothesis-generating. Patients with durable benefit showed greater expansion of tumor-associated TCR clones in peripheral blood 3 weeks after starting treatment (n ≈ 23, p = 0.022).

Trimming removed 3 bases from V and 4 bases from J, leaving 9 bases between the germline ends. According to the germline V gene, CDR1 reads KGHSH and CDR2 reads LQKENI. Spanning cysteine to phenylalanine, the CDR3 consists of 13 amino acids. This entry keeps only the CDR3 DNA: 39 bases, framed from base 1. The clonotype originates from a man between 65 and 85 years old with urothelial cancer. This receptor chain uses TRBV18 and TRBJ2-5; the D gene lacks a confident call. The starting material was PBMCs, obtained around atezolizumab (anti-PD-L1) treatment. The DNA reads TGTGCCAGCTCACCTCGGCGAGGAGAGACCCAGTACTTC. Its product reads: CASSPRRGETQYF.